This entry concerns a single TCR beta chain. What it binds is unknown. CDR1 is MNHEY and CDR2 is SVGEGT in the germline V gene. The CDR3 sequence is 14 residues long. With V trimmed by 7 bases and J by 2 bases, 7 bases remained unmatched. These data are taken from a study of blood T cells in healthy people across ages. Points from the study as a whole: As age increased, TCR beta diversity per million T cells fell in a roughly linear fashion.

A second PCR, run for about 6 to 12 cycles, used a sample-barcoded 5' primer plus a J-beta primer mix. MiXCR, applied by TCRdb to the 5' RACE reads, yields one record per CDR3 protein. Of hundreds of thousands of distinct CDR3 sequences in the sample, around 48% are singletons; the top ten hold roughly 34%. The chain employs TRBV6-2 or TRBV6-3 and TRBJ2-7; 8 nucleotides line up with TRBD1. This clonotype was obtained from a woman between 55 and 75 years old in good health. Sample: blood. Here the CDR3 reads CASIGTGRPYEQYF. The CDR3 region has the DNA TGTGCCAGCATTGGGACAGGCAGGCCCTACGAGCAGTACTTC.